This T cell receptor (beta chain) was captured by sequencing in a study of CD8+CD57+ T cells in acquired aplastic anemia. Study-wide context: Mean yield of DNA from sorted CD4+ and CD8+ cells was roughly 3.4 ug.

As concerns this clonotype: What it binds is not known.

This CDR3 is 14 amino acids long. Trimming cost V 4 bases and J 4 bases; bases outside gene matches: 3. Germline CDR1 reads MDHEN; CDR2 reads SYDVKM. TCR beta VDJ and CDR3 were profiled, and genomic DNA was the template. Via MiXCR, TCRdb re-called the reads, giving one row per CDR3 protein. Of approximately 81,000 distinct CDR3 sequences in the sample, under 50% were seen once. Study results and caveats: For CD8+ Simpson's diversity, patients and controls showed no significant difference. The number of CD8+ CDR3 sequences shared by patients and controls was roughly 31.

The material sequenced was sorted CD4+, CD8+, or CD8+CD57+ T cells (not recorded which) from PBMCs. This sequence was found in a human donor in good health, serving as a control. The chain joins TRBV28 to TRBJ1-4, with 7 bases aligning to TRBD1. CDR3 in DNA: TGTGCCAGCAGTTACCGGGACAGTAATGAAAAACTGTTTTTT. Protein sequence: CASSYRDSNEKLFF.